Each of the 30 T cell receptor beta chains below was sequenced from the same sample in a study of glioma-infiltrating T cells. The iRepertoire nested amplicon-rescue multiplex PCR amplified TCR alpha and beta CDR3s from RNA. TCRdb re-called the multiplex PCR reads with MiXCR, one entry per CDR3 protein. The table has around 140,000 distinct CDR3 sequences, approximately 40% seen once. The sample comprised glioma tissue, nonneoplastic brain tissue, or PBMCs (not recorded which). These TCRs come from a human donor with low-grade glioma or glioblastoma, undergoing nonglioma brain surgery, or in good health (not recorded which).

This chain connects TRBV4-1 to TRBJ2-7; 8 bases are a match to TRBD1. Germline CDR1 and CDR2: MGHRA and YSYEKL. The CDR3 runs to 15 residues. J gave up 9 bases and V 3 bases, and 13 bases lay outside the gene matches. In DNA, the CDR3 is TGCGCCAGCAGCCAGGCACCGGGGACAGGTGTTGTGCAGTACTTC. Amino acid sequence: CASSQAPGTGVVQYF.

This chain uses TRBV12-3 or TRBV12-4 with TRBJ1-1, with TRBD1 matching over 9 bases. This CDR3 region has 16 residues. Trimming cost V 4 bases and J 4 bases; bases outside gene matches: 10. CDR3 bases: TGTGCCAGCAGTTACGGGACAGGGTTGAGGAGCACTGAAGCTTTCTTT. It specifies CASSYGTGLRSTEAFF.

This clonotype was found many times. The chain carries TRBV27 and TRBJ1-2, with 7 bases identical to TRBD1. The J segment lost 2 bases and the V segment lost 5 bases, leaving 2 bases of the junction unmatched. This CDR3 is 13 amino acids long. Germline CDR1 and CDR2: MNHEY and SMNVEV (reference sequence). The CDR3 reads CASSKTGNYGYTF. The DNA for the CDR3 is TGTGCCAGCAGTAAGACAGGGAACTATGGCTACACCTTC.

CDR3 bases: TGTGCCAGCAGTTACTCGACCCTACTAGCGGGAGGTTATAATGAGCAGTTCTTC. Protein product: CASSYSTLLAGGYNEQFF. V and J are TRBV6-2 or TRBV6-3 and TRBJ2-1; 12 bases fit TRBD2. Looked up from germline, CDR1 is MNHEY and CDR2 is SVGEGT. Germline trimming cut 0 bases from V and 7 bases from J; bases unmatched to any gene: 10. The CDR3 contains 18 residues.

CDR3 amino acids: CASSQNPSGEQFF. The CDR3 nucleotides are TGCGCCAGCAGCCAGAACCCTAGCGGGGAGCAGTTCTTC. V is TRBV4-1 and J is TRBJ2-1; 8 bases line up with TRBD2. Germline lookup yields CDR1 MGHRA and CDR2 YSYEKL. There are 13 residues in the CDR3. The V and J ends lost 3 bases and 10 bases, in that order; junction bases with no gene match: 5.

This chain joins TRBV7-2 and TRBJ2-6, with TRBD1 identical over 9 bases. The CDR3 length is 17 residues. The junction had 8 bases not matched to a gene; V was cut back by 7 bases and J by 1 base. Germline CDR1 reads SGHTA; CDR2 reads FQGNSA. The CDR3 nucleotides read TGTGCCAGCAACCCCGGGACAGGGTATTCTGGGGCCAACGTCCTGACTTTC. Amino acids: CASNPGTGYSGANVLTF.

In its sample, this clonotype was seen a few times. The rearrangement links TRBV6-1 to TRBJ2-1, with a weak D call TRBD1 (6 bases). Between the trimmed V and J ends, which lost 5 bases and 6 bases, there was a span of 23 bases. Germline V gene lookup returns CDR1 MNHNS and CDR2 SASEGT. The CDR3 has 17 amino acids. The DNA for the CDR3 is TGTGCCAGCAGTCAACGGGACCGGGGACATCGAGGCAATGAGCAGTTCTTC. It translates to CASSQRDRGHRGNEQFF.

CDR3 DNA: TGCGCCAGCAGCCAAGAGGGTTCGCTAGCGGGAGATACCGGGGAGCTGTTTTTT. Translated: CASSQEGSLAGDTGELFF. This chain connects TRBV4-3 to TRBJ2-2, with TRBD2 matching over 10 bases. The CDR3 has 18 amino acids. V shed 0 bases, J shed 5 bases, and the junction held 9 bases outside the gene matches. Germline lookup yields CDR1 LGHNA and CDR2 YSLEER.

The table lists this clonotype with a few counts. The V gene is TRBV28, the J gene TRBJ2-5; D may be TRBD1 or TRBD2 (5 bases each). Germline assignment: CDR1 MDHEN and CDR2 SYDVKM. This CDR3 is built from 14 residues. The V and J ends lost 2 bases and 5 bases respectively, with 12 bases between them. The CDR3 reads CASSLVGTVETQYF. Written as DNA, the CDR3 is TGTGCCAGCAGTTTAGTAGGGACGGTCGAGACCCAGTACTTC.

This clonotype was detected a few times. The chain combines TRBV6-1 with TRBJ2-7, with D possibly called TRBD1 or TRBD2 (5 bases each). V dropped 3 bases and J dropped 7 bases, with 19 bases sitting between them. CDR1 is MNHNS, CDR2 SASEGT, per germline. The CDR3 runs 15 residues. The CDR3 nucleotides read TGTGCCAGCAGTGATAGGGACCGGGTATTCCGTGAGCAGTACTTC. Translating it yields CASSDRDRVFREQYF.

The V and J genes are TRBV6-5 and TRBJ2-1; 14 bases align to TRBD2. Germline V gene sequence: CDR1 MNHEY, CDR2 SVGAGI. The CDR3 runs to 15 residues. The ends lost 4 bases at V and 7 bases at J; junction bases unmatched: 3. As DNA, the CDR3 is TGTGCCAGCAGTTCCCGGACTAGCGGGGGGAATGAGCAGTTCTTC. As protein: CASSSRTSGGNEQFF.

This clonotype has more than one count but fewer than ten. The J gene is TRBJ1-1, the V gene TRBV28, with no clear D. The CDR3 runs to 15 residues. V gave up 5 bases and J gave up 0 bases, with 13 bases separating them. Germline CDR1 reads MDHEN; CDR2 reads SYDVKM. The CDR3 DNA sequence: TGTGCCAGCAGTGAAAGCGTGAGGATGAACACTGAAGCTTTCTTT. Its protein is CASSESVRMNTEAFF.

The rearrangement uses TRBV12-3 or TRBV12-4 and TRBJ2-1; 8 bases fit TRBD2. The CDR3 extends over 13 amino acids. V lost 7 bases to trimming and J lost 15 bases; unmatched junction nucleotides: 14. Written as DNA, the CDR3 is TGTGCCAGCACCACGAGCAGCGGGAGTAAAGTGTTCTTC. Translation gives CASTTSSGSKVFF.

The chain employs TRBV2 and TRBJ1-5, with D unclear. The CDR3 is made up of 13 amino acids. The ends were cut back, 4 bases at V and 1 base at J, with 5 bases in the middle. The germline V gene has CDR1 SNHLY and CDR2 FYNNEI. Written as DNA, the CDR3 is TGTGCCAGCAGTGGCAGCAGCAATCAGCCCCAGCATTTT. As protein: CASSGSSNQPQHF. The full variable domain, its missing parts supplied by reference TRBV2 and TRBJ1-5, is EPEVTQTPSHQVTQMGQEVILRCVPISNHLYFYWYRQILGQKVEFLVSFYNNEISEKSEIFDDQFSVERPDGSNFTLKIRSTKLEDSAMYFCASSGSSNQPQHFGDGTRLSIL.

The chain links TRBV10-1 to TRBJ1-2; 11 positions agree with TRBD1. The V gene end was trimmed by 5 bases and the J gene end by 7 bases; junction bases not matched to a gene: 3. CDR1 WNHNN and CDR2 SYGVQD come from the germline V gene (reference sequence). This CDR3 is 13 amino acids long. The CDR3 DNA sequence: TGCGCCAGCAGTCTTGGACAGGGGGCTGGCTACACCTTC. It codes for CASSLGQGAGYTF.

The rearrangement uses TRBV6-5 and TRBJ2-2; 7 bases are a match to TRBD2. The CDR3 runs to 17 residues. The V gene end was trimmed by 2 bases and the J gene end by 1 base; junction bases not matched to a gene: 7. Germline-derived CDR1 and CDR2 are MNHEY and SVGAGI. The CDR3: CASSYRASGMNTGELFF. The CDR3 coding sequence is TGTGCCAGCAGTTACCGGGCTAGCGGCATGAACACCGGGGAGCTGTTTTTT.

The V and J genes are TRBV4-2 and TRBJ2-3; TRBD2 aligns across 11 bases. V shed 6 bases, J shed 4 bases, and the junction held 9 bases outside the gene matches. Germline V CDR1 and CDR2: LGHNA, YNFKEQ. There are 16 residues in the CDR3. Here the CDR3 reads CASRPRTSGSADTQYF. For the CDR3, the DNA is TGTGCCAGCAGACCGAGGACTAGCGGGTCAGCAGATACGCAGTATTTT.

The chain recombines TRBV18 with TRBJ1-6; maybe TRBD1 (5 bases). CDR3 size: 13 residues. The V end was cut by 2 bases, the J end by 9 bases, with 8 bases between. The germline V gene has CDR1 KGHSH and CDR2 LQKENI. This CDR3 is CASSPGGPSPLHF. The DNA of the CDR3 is TGTGCCAGCTCACCAGGGGGTCCTTCACCCCTCCACTTT.

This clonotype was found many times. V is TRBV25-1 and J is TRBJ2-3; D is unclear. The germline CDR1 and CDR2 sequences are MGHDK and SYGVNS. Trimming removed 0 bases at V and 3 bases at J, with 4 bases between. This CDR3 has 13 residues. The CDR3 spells CASSEYETDTQYF. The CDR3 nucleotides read TGTGCCAGCAGTGAATATGAAACAGATACGCAGTATTTT.

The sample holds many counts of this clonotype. The CDR3 sequence: CASSWTRRDNEQFF. The CDR3 DNA sequence: TGTGCCAGCAGTTGGACTCGCCGTGACAATGAGCAGTTCTTC. J is TRBJ2-1 and V is TRBV6-1; possible D gene TRBD2, 5 bases. Germline V gene data show CDR1 as MNHNS and CDR2 as SASEGT. V lost 5 bases, J lost 5 bases, and 13 bases lay in between. This CDR3 spans 14 amino acids.

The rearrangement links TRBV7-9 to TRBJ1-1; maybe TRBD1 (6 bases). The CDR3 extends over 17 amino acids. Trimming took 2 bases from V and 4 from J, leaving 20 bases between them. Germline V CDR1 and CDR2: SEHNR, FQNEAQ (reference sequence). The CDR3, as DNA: TGTGCCAGCAGCTTACCATTGGACAGTCTCAGGTTCACTGAAGCTTTCTTT. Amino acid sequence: CASSLPLDSLRFTEAFF. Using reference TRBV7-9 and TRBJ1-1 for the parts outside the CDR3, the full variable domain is DTGVSQNPRHKITKRGQNVTFRCDPISEHNRLYWYRQTLGQGPEFLTYFQNEAQLEKSRLLSDRFSAERPKGSFSTLEIQRTEQGDSAMYLCASSLPLDSLRFTEAFFGQGTRLTVV.

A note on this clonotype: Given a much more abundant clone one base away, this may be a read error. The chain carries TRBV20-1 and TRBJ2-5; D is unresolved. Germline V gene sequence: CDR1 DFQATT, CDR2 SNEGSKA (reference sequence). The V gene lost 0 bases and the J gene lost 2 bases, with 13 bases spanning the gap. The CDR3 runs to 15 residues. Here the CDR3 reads CSARDLGQPQETQYF. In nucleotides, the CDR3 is TGCAGTGCTAGAGATCTTGGGCAGCCACAAGAGACCCAGTACTTC.

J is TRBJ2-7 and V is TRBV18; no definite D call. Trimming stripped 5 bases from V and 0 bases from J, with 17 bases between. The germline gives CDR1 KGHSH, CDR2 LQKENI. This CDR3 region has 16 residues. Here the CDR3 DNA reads TGTGCCAGCTCATTGTCCGGGCCTGGAACCTCCTACGAGCAGTACTTC. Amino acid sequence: CASSLSGPGTSYEQYF.

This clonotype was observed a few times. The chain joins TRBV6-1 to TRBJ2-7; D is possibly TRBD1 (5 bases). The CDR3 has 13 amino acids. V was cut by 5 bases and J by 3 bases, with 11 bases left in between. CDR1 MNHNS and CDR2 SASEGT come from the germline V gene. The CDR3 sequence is CASSTDQGYEQYF. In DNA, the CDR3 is TGTGCCAGCAGTACCGACCAGGGCTACGAGCAGTACTTC.

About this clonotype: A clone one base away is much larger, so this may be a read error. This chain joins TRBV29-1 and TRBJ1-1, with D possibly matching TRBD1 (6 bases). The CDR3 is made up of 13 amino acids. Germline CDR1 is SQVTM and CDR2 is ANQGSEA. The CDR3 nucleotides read TGCAGCGTTGAAGGCCAGGGGAACAATGAAGCTTTCTTT. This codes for CSVEGQGNNEAFF.

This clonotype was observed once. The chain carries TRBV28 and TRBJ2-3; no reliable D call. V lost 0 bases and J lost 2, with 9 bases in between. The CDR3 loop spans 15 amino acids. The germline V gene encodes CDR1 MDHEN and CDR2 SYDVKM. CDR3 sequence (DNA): TGTGCCAGCAGTTTATGGGGCGAACTCACAGATACGCAGTATTTT. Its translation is CASSLWGELTDTQYF.

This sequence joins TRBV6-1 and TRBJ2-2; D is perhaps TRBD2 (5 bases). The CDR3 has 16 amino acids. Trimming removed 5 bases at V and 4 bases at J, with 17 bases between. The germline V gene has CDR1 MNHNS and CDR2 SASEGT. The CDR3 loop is CASSPLARASTGELFF. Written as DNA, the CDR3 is TGTGCCAGCAGTCCCCTGGCGAGGGCCAGCACCGGGGAGCTGTTTTTT.

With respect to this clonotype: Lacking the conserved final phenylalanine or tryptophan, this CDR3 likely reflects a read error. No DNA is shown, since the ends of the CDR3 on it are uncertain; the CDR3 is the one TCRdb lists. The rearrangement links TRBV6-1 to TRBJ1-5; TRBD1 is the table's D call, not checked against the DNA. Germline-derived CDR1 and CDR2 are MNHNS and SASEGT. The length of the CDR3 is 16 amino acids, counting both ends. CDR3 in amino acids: CASSEVIGQNTNPPKV.

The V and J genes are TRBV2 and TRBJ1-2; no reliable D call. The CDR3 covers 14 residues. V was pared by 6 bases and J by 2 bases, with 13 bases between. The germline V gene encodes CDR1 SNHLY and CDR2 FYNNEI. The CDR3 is CASSGDTDNYGYTF. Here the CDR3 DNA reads TGTGCCAGCAGCGGAGATACAGACAACTATGGCTACACCTTC.

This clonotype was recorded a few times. The CDR3 sequence is CASSSLHYEQYF. CDR3 sequence (DNA): TGTGCCAGCAGCTCCTTACACTACGAGCAGTACTTC. The chain combines TRBV7-2 with TRBJ2-7, with D unclear. V gave up 4 bases and J gave up 3 bases, with 7 bases separating them. CDR3 length: 12 residues. Germline V gives CDR1 SGHTA, CDR2 FQGNSA. The full variable domain, completed using reference TRBV7-2 and TRBJ2-7, is GAGVSQSPSNKVTEKGKDVELRCDPISGHTALYWYRQSLGQGLEFLIYFQGNSAPDKSGLPSDRFSAERTGGSVSTLTIQRTQQEDSAVYLCASSSLHYEQYFGPGTRLTVT.